This TCR beta chain was sequenced in a study of blood T cell repertoires in COVID-19. About the study: T cells, B-cell-depleted T cells, or PBMCs provided the cDNA or gDNA that served as material.

Authors' methods: Scientists estimated how many nucleated cells there were by amplifying reference gene primers. Data came from immunoSEQ multiplex PCR; TCRdb stores just in-frame clones and leaves some out. V, J and clone size are taken as reported in that table, and D and trimming were inferred from the DNA itself. The sample has 250,000 or so clones, nearly 90% seen once. The age range of participants was about 18 to 95 years, with residence in about 25 US areas. Donors of Cohort 3 who recovered were those that had two negative PCRs, clearance, or symptom resolution. Sequencing used PBMCs or T cells enriched from blood (not recorded which). The receptor's source is a man aged 25 to 40 who had recovered from COVID-19.

CDR3 loop: CASSPYRDRGEAFF. The CDR3 region has the DNA TGTGCCAGCTCACCATACCGGGACAGGGGTGAAGCTTTCTTT. The rearrangement links TRBV18 to TRBJ1-1; 10 nucleotides match TRBD1. V was clipped by 2 bases and J by 7 bases; unmatched bases: 4. CDR3 length: 14 residues. Germline V CDR1 and CDR2: KGHSH, LQKENI.